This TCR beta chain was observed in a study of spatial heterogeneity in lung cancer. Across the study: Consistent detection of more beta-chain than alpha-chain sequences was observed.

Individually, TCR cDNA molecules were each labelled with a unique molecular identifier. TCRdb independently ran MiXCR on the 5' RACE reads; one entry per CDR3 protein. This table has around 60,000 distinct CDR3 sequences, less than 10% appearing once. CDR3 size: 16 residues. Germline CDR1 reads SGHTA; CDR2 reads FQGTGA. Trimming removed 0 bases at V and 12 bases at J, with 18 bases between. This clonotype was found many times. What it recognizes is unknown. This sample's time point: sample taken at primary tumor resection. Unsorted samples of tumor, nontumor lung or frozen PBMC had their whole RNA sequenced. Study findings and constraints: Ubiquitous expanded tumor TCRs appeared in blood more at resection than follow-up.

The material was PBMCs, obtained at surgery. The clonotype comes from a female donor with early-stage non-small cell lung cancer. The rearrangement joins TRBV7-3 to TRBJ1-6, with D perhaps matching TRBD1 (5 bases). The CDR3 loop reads CASSLTGPDQLQPLHF. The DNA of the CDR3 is TGTGCCAGCAGCTTAACGGGGCCGGATCAATTACAACCCCTCCACTTT.